This record covers a single TCR beta chain. Its matching antigen is unknown. Measured with immunoSEQ multiplex PCR; TCRdb has only the in-frame clones, and not every one. Among under 50,000 clones listed, 79% were seen once. The CDR3 is 14 amino acids. Deletions cut 6 bases from V and 0 bases from J, with 11 bases between. The germline V gene encodes CDR1 MNHNY and CDR2 SVGAGI (reference sequence). The data were taken from a study of radiotherapy plus CTLA-4 blockade in lung cancer. The study's findings and limits: Blood TCR clones of tumor origin expanded after radiotherapy plus ipilimumab.

The material was peripheral blood, obtained from a patient treated with radiotherapy plus ipilimumab. This rearrangement joins TRBV6-6 to TRBJ1-2, with D unresolved. This clonotype was sampled from a human donor with non-small cell lung cancer that progressed on radiotherapy plus ipilimumab. The chain's CDR3 is CASRNPQSNYGYTF. Written as DNA, the CDR3 is TGTGCCAGCAGGAACCCACAATCTAACTATGGCTACACCTTC.